This T cell receptor beta chain was sequenced in a study of T cells in Graves' hyperthyroidism and ophthalmopathy. What was amplified from RNA transcripts were TCR beta CDR3 regions. The HTBI set primed first-round TCR CDR3 RT-PCR. MiXCR, run by TCRdb on the multiplex PCR reads, gives a single entry per CDR3 protein. In the table there are roughly 300,000 distinct CDR3 sequences, over 11% of which are singletons. Germline V CDR1 and CDR2: DFQATT, SNEGSKA (reference sequence). The V end lost 0 bases, the J end lost 0 bases, and 16 bases lay between the germline ends. The CDR3 contains 17 residues. The sequencing input was blood. V and J are TRBV20-1 and TRBJ2-3; D remains ambiguous. This TCR was sampled from a woman aged 30 to 39 with Graves' hyperthyroidism. Written as DNA, the CDR3 is TGCAGTGCTAGAGACGGGCGCACGCCGCCAAGCACAGATACGCAGTATTTT. It encodes CSARDGRTPPSTDTQYF.